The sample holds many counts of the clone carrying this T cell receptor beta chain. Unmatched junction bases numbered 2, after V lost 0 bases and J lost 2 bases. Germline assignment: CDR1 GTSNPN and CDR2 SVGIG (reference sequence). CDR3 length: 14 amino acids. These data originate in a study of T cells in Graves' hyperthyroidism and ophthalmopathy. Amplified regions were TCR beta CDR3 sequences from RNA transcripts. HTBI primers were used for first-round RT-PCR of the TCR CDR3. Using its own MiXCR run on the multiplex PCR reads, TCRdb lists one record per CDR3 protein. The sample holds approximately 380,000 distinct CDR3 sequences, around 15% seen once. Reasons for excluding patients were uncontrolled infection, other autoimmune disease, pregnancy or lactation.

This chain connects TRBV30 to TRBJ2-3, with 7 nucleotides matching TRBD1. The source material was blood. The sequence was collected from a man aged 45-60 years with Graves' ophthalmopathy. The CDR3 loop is CAWSVGGNTDTQYF. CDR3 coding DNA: TGTGCCTGGAGTGTAGGGGGCAACACAGATACGCAGTATTTT.